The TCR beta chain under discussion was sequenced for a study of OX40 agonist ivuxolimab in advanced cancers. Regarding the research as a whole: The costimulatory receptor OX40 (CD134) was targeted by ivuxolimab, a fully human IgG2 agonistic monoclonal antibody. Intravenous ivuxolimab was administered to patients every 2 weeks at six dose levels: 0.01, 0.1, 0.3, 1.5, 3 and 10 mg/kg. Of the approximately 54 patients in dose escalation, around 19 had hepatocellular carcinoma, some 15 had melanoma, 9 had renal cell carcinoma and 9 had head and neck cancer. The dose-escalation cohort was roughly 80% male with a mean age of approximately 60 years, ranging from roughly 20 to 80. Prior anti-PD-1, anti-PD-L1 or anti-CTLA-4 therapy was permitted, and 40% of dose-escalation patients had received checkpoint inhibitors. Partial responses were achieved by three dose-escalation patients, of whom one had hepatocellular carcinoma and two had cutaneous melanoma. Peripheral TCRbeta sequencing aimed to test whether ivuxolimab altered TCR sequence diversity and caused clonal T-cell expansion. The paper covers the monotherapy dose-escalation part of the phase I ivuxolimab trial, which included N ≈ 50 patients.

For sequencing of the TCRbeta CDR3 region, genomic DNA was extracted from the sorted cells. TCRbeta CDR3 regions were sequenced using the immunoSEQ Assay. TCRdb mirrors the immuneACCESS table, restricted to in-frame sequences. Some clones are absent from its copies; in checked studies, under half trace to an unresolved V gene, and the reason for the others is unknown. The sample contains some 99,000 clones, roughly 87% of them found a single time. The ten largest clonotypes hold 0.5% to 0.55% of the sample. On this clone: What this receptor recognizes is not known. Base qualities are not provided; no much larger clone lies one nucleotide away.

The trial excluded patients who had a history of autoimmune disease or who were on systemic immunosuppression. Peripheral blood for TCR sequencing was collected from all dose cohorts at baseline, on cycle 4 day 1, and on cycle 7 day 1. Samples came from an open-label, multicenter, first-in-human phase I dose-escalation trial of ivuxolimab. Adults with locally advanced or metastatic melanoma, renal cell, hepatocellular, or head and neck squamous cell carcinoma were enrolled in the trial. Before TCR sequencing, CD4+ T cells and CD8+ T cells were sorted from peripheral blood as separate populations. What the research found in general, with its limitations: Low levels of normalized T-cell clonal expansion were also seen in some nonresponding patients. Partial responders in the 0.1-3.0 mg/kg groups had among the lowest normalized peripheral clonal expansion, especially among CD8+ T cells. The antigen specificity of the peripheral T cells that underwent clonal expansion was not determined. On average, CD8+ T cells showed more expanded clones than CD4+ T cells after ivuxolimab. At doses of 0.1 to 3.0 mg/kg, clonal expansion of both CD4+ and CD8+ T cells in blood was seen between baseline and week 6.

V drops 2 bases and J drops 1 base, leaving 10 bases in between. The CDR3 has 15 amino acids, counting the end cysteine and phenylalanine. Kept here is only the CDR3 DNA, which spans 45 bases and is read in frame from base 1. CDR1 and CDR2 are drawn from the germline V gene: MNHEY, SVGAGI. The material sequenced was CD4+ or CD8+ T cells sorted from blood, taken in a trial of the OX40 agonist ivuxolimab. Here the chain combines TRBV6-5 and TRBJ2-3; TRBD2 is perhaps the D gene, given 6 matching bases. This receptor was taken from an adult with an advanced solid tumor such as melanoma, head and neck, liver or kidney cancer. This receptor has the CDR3 CASSYEWGGTDTQYF. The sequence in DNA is TGTGCCAGCAGTTACGAGTGGGGGGGCACAGATACGCAGTATTTT.